Presented here are 16 T cell receptor beta chains from one specimen sequenced in a study of cytomegalovirus exposure and HLA in healthy donors. In the PCR, 60 Vbeta and 13 Jbeta primers were used. Assay: immunoSEQ multiplex PCR; the TCRdb copy retains only in-frame clones and omits some. The table lists 150,000 to 200,000 clones, about four fifths of them singletons. The sequencing sample was made of PBMCs. Every receptor here comes from a man aged 35-49 years in good health and CMV-seronegative.

V and J are TRBV7-2 and TRBJ2-1; possibly TRBD2 for D (5 bases). Germline V gene sequence: CDR1 SGHTA, CDR2 FQGNSA. Trimming removed 5 bases at V and 7 bases at J, with 12 bases between. CDR3 length: 13 amino acids. The CDR3 region has the DNA TGTGCCAGCAGCCCGCGAACTAGGAATGAGCAGTTCTTC. Amino acid sequence: CASSPRTRNEQFF.

This clone was recorded once. V and J are TRBV9 and TRBJ2-7; possible D gene TRBD1, 6 bases. The CDR3 extends over 11 amino acids. Trimming left V 3 bases short and J 7 bases short, with 8 bases between. CDR1 and CDR2 (germline): SGDLS, YYNGEE. CDR3 amino acids: CASSAGVEQYF. The CDR3 DNA reads TGTGCCAGCAGCGCAGGGGTTGAGCAGTACTTC.

The chain employs TRBV21-1 and TRBJ1-5; the table's TRBD1 call for D was not verified on the DNA. TRBV21-1 is listed as a pseudogene. The CDR3 consists of 16 residues. The CDR3 sequence is CASRLGGRESNQPQHF. In nucleotides, the CDR3 is TGTGCCAGCCGCCTAGGGGGCCGTGAAAGCAATCAGCCCCAGCATTTT.

This clone has a single count. V is TRBV7-9 and J is TRBJ1-3; D remains unclear. Germline V gives CDR1 SEHNR, CDR2 FQNEAQ (reference sequence). V was shortened by 0 bases and J by 4 bases, with 13 bases between the two germline ends. CDR3 length: 16 residues. The CDR3 region is CASSLAGRGSGNTIYF. CDR3 sequence (DNA): TGTGCCAGCAGCTTAGCAGGGAGAGGCTCCGGAAACACCATATATTTT.

The rearrangement uses TRBV19 and TRBJ2-2, with TRBD2 matching over 12 bases. This CDR3 has 16 amino acids. The trim removed 5 bases at V and 5 bases at J, leaving 6 bases unmatched. CDR1 LNHDA and CDR2 SQIVND come from the germline V gene (reference sequence). The DNA of the CDR3 is TGTGCCAGTAGTCTAAGCGGGACTAGCGGGACCGGGGAGCTGTTTTTT. Translated, it gives CASSLSGTSGTGELFF. Looking up the rest from reference TRBV19 and TRBJ2-2 gives the full variable domain: DGGITQSPKYLFRKEGQNVTLSCEQNLNHDAMYWYRQDPGQGLRLIYYSQIVNDFQKGDIAEGYSVSREKKESFPLTVTSAQKNPTAFYLCASSLSGTSGTGELFFGEGSRLTVL.

The J gene is TRBJ2-6, the V gene TRBV19; 9 bases agree with TRBD1. The CDR3 runs 19 residues. Germline V CDR1 and CDR2: LNHDA, SQIVND (reference sequence). V was pared by 5 bases and J by 0 bases, with 11 bases of the junction left unmatched. CDR3 sequence reads: CASSVRGQGLSSGANVLTF. CDR3 DNA sequence: TGTGCCAGTAGTGTTAGGGGACAGGGCCTCAGCTCTGGGGCCAACGTCCTGACTTTC.

This rearrangement joins TRBV6-6 to TRBJ2-2; TRBD1 aligns across 7 bases. CDR3 size: 14 residues. Germline loops: CDR1 MNHNY, CDR2 SVGAGI (reference sequence). V lost 5 bases, J lost 4 bases, and 4 bases stayed unmatched. The CDR3 spells CASSLGQVTGELFF. DNA for the CDR3: TGTGCCAGCAGTCTCGGACAGGTCACCGGGGAGCTGTTTTTT.

CDR3 nucleotide sequence: TGCGCCAGCAGCTTGGGGCGGGGGATGAGGAATTCACCCCTCCACTTT. Protein: CASSLGRGMRNSPLHF. The genes are TRBV5-1 and TRBJ1-6, with D possibly matching TRBD1 (5 bases). The CDR3 has 16 residues. The V end was cut by 0 bases, the J end by 7 bases, with 14 bases between. Germline CDR1 reads SGHRS; CDR2 reads YFSETQ.

The chain links TRBV11-2 to TRBJ2-3, with 8 bases lining up with TRBD1. The length of the CDR3 is 15 residues. After removal of 5 bases from V and 1 base from J, the junction contained 5 bases not matched to a gene. The germline gives CDR1 SGHAT, CDR2 FQNNGV. CDR3 sequence (DNA): TGTGCCAGCAGCCCTAAGGACAGGGGCACAGATACGCAGTATTTT. Translation gives CASSPKDRGTDTQYF.

As regards this clone: Other DNA sequences within the sample encode an identical CDR3. The chain is built from TRBV7-9 and TRBJ2-3, with 13 bases identical to TRBD2. CDR3 size: 16 residues. Trimming removed 3 bases from V and 3 bases from J; junction bases left unmatched: 3. Germline CDR1 and CDR2: SEHNR and FQNEAQ (reference sequence). CDR3 sequence: CASSLGLAGRTDTQYF. The CDR3 coding sequence is TGTGCCAGCAGCTTGGGACTAGCGGGAAGGACAGATACGCAGTATTTT.

This chain joins TRBV19 and TRBJ1-2; D unresolved. Germline V gene sequence: CDR1 LNHDA, CDR2 SQIVND (reference sequence). There are 14 residues in the CDR3. The V end was cut by 3 bases, the J end by 0 bases, with 8 bases between. The CDR3 loop is CASSISGPNYGYTF. DNA of the CDR3: TGTGCCAGTAGTATTTCCGGTCCTAACTATGGCTACACCTTC.

The chain employs TRBV21-1 and TRBJ2-1; the DNA was not used to check the table's D call, TRBD2. TRBV21-1 is noted as a pseudogene. The CDR3 totals 15 residues. The CDR3 loop is CASSRLAGGYNEQFF. As DNA, the CDR3 is TGTGCCAGCAGCAGACTAGCGGGGGGGTACAATGAGCAGTTCTTC.

The chain combines TRBV19 with TRBJ2-7; the match to TRBD2 covers 7 bases. The V gene's germline CDR1 is LNHDA and CDR2 SQIVND (reference sequence). V gave up 1 base and J gave up 2 bases; unmatched junction bases: 5. This CDR3 region has 15 residues. The CDR3 sequence: CASSIAASGTYEQYF. In nucleotides, the CDR3 is TGTGCCAGTAGTATAGCGGCTAGCGGTACCTACGAGCAGTACTTC.

This sequence joins TRBV30 and TRBJ2-7; possible D gene TRBD1, 6 bases. The assigned J gene may be wrong: the sequence end matches TRBJ2-5 better. The CDR3 is 13 residues long. CDR1 GTSNPN and CDR2 SVGIG come from the germline V gene (reference sequence). CDR3 nucleotides: TGTGCCTGGAGTGTTGGGGGCGTAGAGACCCAGTACTTC. Amino acids: CAWSVGGVETQYF.

The table lists this clone with a count of one. The chain couples TRBV6-5 to TRBJ2-7, with a tentative D call TRBD2 (6 bases). The CDR3 spans 12 residues. V shed 5 bases and J shed 4 bases, with 9 bases lying between them. The V gene's germline CDR1 is MNHEY and CDR2 SVGAGI. The CDR3, as DNA: TGTGCCAGCAGTAAGGGGACTTACGAGCAGTACTTC. Its protein product is CASSKGTYEQYF.

The V call is TRBV19, the J call TRBJ1-2; 7 bases fit TRBD1. This CDR3 region has 13 residues. J lost 9 bases, V lost 5 bases, and 9 bases had no gene match. The germline V gene has CDR1 LNHDA and CDR2 SQIVND (reference sequence). DNA for the CDR3: TGTGCCAGTAGTGGGACAGTCGGTCGGAGCTACACCTTC. Translated: CASSGTVGRSYTF.